This passage covers 15 T cell receptor beta chains from one sample sequenced in a study of T cells after yellow fever vaccination. From the 5' RACE reads, TCRdb called clonotypes with MiXCR, one entry per CDR3 protein. The data contain 110,000 or so distinct CDR3 sequences, approximately 7.1% of them singletons. The specimen was CD4+ T cells sorted from PBMCs, collected about 41 days after the first yellow fever vaccination. The source of these receptors is a man aged 18 to 29 who received the YFV17D yellow fever vaccine.

This clonotype was detected only a few times. The chain has TRBV20-1 and TRBJ1-6; D might be TRBD1 (5 bases). In germline, CDR1 is DFQATT, CDR2 SNEGSKA (reference sequence). The V end lost 5 bases, the J end lost 2 bases, and 10 bases lay between the germline ends. CDR3 length equals 14 residues. CDR3 sequence reads: CSARTLPYNSPLHF. The CDR3 DNA reads TGCAGTGCTCGGACACTCCCCTATAATTCACCCCTCCACTTT.

This clonotype was recorded many times. The CDR3 here is CASSLLGRDVLTF. The CDR3, as DNA: TGTGCCAGCAGCTTACTCGGCCGCGACGTCCTGACTTTC. The chain combines TRBV7-9 with TRBJ2-6; D gene unclear. Germline CDR1 is SEHNR and CDR2 is FQNEAQ (reference sequence). The CDR3 totals 13 residues. Trimming removed 2 bases from V and 11 bases from J, with 10 bases in between. The full variable domain, with the rest looked up from reference TRBV7-9 and TRBJ2-6, is DTGVSQNPRHKITKRGQNVTFRCDPISEHNRLYWYRQTLGQGPEFLTYFQNEAQLEKSRLLSDRFSAERPKGSFSTLEIQRTEQGDSAMYLCASSLLGRDVLTFGAGSRLTVL.

In its sample, this clonotype was seen many times. This sequence joins TRBV18 and TRBJ1-4, with 7 bases aligning to TRBD1. There are 14 residues in the CDR3. Germline V gene lookup returns CDR1 KGHSH and CDR2 LQKENI. Trimming at V came to 3 bases and at J to 5 bases, leaving 3 bases not matched to a gene. CDR3 in DNA: TGTGCCAGCTCACCCGGGACAGAAAATGAAAAACTGTTTTTT. This gives the protein CASSPGTENEKLFF.

This clonotype was seen ten or more times. CDR3 residues: CASSPWAGGYGYTF. The CDR3 DNA reads TGTGCCAGCTCACCATGGGCAGGGGGCTATGGCTACACCTTC. This chain joins TRBV18 and TRBJ1-2; TRBD1 matches 7 bases. V was pared by 2 bases and J by 4 bases, with 4 bases of the junction left unmatched. The germline V gene has CDR1 KGHSH and CDR2 LQKENI. The CDR3 sequence is 14 residues long.

This clonotype was seen many times. The J gene is TRBJ1-3, the V gene TRBV7-2, with TRBD1 matching 10 bases. The J segment lost 2 bases and the V segment lost 1 base, leaving 2 bases of the junction unmatched. CDR3 size: 16 residues. CDR1 is SGHTA and CDR2 is FQGNSA in the germline V gene. The CDR3: CASSLGGTGAGNTIYF. In nucleotides, the CDR3 is TGTGCCAGCAGCTTAGGGGGGACAGGGGCTGGAAACACCATATATTTT.

This clonotype was picked up many times. The V call is TRBV7-3, the J call TRBJ2-1; TRBD2 agrees at 9 bases. Germline CDR1 and CDR2: SGHTA and FQGTGA. The CDR3 runs 16 residues. V trimming: 3 bases; J trimming: 4 bases; junction bases outside the gene matches: 7. CDR3 in amino acids: CASSFSGGSLYNEQFF. CDR3 in DNA: TGTGCCAGCAGCTTCAGCGGGGGGTCCCTATACAATGAGCAGTTCTTC. Full variable domain (remainder filled in from reference TRBV7-3 and TRBJ2-1): GAGVSQTPSNKVTEKGKYVELRCDPISGHTALYWYRQSLGQGPEFLIYFQGTGAADDSGLPNDRFFAVRPEGSVSTLKIQRTERGDSAVYLCASSFSGGSLYNEQFFGPGTRLTVL.

At least ten counts were recorded for this clonotype. This rearrangement joins TRBV4-3 to TRBJ2-2; 8 bases agree with TRBD1. Germline V lookup: CDR1 LGHNA, CDR2 YSLEER. The CDR3 has 15 amino acids. V lost 1 base, J lost 7 bases, and 5 bases stayed unmatched. The chain's CDR3 is CASSQAPTGDGELFF. The DNA for the CDR3 is TGCGCCAGCAGCCAAGCCCCGACAGGGGACGGGGAGCTGTTTTTT.

This clonotype was picked up many times. The gene calls are TRBV20-1 and TRBJ1-2; TRBD1 is a possible D gene (5 bases). The CDR3 loop spans 12 amino acids. V was cut by 6 bases and J by 5 bases, with 13 bases left in between. Looked up from germline, CDR1 is DFQATT and CDR2 is SNEGSKA (reference sequence). CDR3 sequence: CSALREGYGYTF. CDR3 in DNA: TGCAGTGCCTTAAGGGAGGGGTATGGCTACACCTTC.

This clonotype was seen many times. The V and J genes are TRBV5-6 and TRBJ2-5; TRBD1 aligns across 8 bases. V lost 1 base, J lost 10 bases, and 12 bases stayed unmatched. The CDR3 consists of 15 residues. The germline gives CDR1 SGHDT, CDR2 YYEEEE. The CDR3 DNA follows: TGTGCCAGCAGCTTGACACCGTCCGACAGGGGAGGCCAGTACTTC. The encoded protein is CASSLTPSDRGGQYF.

This clonotype was seen more than once but under ten times. The chain joins TRBV15 to TRBJ1-2; 7 bases map to TRBD1. Germline CDR1 and CDR2: LNHNV and YYDKDF (reference sequence). The CDR3 has 14 amino acids. With 5 bases clipped from V and 8 bases from J, the junction kept 11 bases outside the gene matches. The CDR3 loop reads CATSPRDRTSGYTF. The CDR3 DNA reads as TGTGCCACCAGCCCTCGGGACAGAACGTCGGGCTACACCTTC.

This clonotype has a count of ten or more. The genes are TRBV5-1 and TRBJ2-1, with TRBD1 as a possible D gene (6 bases). CDR3 length: 15 residues. Trimming removed 3 bases from V and 4 bases from J, with 14 bases in between. Germline values: CDR1 SGHRS, CDR2 YFSETQ. The CDR3 region has the DNA TGCGCCAGCAGCTCCGGGACACCCACTTACAATGAGCAGTTCTTC. It yields the protein CASSSGTPTYNEQFF. The full variable domain, in which reference TRBV5-1 and TRBJ2-1 provide the parts outside the CDR3, is KAGVTQTPRYLIKTRGQQVTLSCSPISGHRSVSWYQQTPGQGLQFLFEYFSETQRNKGNFPGRFSGRQFSNSRSEMNVSTLELGDSALYLCASSSGTPTYNEQFFGPGTRLTVL.

This clonotype showed up many times. The chain combines TRBV4-1 with TRBJ2-1; 13 bases agree with TRBD2. Germline lookup yields CDR1 MGHRA and CDR2 YSYEKL. CDR3 length equals 15 residues. J gave up 8 bases and V 2 bases, and 3 bases lay outside the gene matches. CDR3 protein: CASSQPLAGGHEQFF. The CDR3 coding sequence is TGCGCCAGCAGCCAACCACTAGCGGGGGGGCATGAGCAGTTCTTC.

This clonotype has ten or more counts. J is TRBJ2-3 and V is TRBV7-3; a possible D gene is TRBD1 (6 bases). The V end was cut by 5 bases, the J end by 0 bases, with 9 bases between. Per the germline V gene, CDR1 is SGHTA and CDR2 is FQGTGA. This CDR3 has 14 amino acids. The DNA for the CDR3 is TGTGCCAGCAGCCTGGGGGCAAGCACAGATACGCAGTATTTT. Protein: CASSLGASTDTQYF. The whole variable domain, remainder taken from reference TRBV7-3 and TRBJ2-3, is GAGVSQTPSNKVTEKGKYVELRCDPISGHTALYWYRQSLGQGPEFLIYFQGTGAADDSGLPNDRFFAVRPEGSVSTLKIQRTERGDSAVYLCASSLGASTDTQYFGPGTRLTVL.

Many counts were recorded for this clonotype. The rearrangement joins TRBV7-2 to TRBJ1-2; TRBD1 aligns across 7 bases. The CDR3 is 15 residues long. V shed 1 base, J shed 4 bases, and the junction held 6 bases outside the gene matches. CDR1 is SGHTA, CDR2 FQGNSA, per germline. In DNA, the CDR3 is TGTGCCAGCAGCTTAGGGGAAGGGGGCCGCTATGGCTACACCTTC. This translates into CASSLGEGGRYGYTF.

There are many counts of this clonotype. The chain recombines TRBV7-8 with TRBJ1-1; tentatively, D is TRBD1 (5 bases). The ends were cut back, 4 bases at V and 3 bases at J, with 9 bases in the middle. CDR1 is SGHVS, CDR2 FQNEAQ, per germline. The length of the CDR3 is 13 residues. CDR3 region: CASSSPRDTEAFF. CDR3 sequence (DNA): TGTGCCAGCAGCTCCCCCAGGGACACTGAAGCTTTCTTT.